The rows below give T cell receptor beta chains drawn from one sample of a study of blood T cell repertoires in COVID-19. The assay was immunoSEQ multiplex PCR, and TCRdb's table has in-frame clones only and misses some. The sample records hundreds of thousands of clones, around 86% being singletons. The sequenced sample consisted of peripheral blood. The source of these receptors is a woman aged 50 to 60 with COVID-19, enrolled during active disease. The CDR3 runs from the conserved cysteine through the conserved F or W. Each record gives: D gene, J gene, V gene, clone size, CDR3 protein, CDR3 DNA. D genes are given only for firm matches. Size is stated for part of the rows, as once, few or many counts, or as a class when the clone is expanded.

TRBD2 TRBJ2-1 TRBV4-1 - CASSPSGLAGAVPFF TGCGCCAGCAGCCCTAGCGGACTAGCGGGAGCAGTCCCGTTCTTC
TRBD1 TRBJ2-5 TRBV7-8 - CASSSTGSETQYF TGTGCCAGCAGCTCGACAGGGTCAGAGACCCAGTACTTC
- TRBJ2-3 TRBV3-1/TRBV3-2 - CASSQISGTDTQYF TGTGCCAGCAGTCAGATCAGCGGCACAGATACGCAGTATTTT
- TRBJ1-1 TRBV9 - CASSVDFGVMNTEAFF TGTGCCAGCAGCGTGGACTTTGGGGTAATGAACACTGAAGCTTTCTTT
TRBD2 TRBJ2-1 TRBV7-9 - CASSPLAGASYNEQFF TGTGCCAGCAGCCCCCTAGCGGGAGCATCCTACAATGAGCAGTTCTTC
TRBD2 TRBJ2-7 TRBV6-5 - CASSYSRLAGYEQYF TGTGCCAGCAGTTACTCGCGACTAGCGGGCTACGAGCAGTACTTC
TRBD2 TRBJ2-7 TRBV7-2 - CASSWERGYEQYF TGTGCCAGCAGTTGGGAGCGGGGCTACGAGCAGTACTTC
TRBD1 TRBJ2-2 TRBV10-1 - CASGGQTGELFF TGCGCCAGCGGGGGACAGACCGGGGAGCTGTTTTTT
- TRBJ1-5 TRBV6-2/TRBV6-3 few CASSYTTGMYSNQPQHF TGTGCCAGCAGTTATACCACCGGGATGTATAGCAATCAGCCCCAGCATTTT
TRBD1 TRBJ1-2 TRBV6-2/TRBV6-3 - CASSFPGTGGISNYGYTF TGTGCCAGCAGTTTCCCCGGGACAGGGGGGATCTCTAACTATGGCTACACCTTC
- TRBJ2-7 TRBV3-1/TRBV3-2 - CASSQASGRGSYEQYF TGTGCCAGCAGCCAAGCTAGTGGCAGGGGTTCCTACGAGCAGTACTTC
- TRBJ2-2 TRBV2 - CASSEAVNPLTGDATGELFF TGTGCCAGCAGTGAAGCGGTGAATCCTCTTACGGGAGACGCCACCGGGGAGCTGTTTTTT
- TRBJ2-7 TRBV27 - CASSFFGASYEQYF TGTGCCAGCAGTTTCTTTGGGGCTTCTTACGAGCAGTACTTC
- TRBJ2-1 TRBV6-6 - CASSYTLPSSYNEQFF TGTGCCAGCAGTTACACCTTGCCTAGCTCCTACAATGAGCAGTTCTTC
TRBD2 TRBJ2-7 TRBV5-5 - CASSLTAGAYEQYF TGTGCCAGCAGCCTGACAGCGGGGGCCTACGAGCAGTACTTC
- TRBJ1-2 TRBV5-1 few CASSLRPDTQLSGYTF TGCGCCAGCAGCTTACGGCCGGACACTCAGCTAAGCGGCTACACCTTC
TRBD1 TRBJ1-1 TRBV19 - CASRRTGYGVNTEAFF TGTGCCAGTAGGCGGACAGGGTACGGGGTGAACACTGAAGCTTTCTTT
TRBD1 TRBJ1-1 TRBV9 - CASSLRPGTGGRVTEAFF TGTGCCAGCAGCCTCCGTCCCGGGACAGGGGGGAGGGTCACTGAAGCTTTCTTT
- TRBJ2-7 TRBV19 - CASSPTTSGEQYF TGTGCCAGTAGTCCGACTACCTCTGGGGAGCAGTACTTC
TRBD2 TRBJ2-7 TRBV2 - CASSEATLGGGSYEQYF TGTGCCAGCAGTGAAGCCACCCTTGGGGGGGGATCCTACGAGCAGTACTTC
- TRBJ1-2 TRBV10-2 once CASRERNYGYTF TGCGCCAGCCGGGAGAGGAACTATGGCTACACCTTC
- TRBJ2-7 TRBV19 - CASSSGQGYYEQYF TGTGCCAGTAGTTCGGGGCAGGGGTACTACGAGCAGTACTTC
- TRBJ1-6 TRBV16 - CASSETAPNSPLHF TGTGCCAGCAGCGAGACAGCCCCTAATTCACCCCTCCACTTT
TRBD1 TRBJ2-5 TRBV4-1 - CASSQAATGDQETQYF TGCGCCAGCAGCCAAGCCGCGACAGGGGACCAAGAGACCCAGTACTTC
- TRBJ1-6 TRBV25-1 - CASSDHPRMYNSPLHF TGTGCCAGCAGTGATCATCCCAGGATGTATAATTCACCCCTCCACTTT
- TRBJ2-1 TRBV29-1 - CSVVDGEQFF TGCAGCGTTGTAGACGGTGAGCAGTTCTTC
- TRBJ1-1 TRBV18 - CASSVALNTEAFF TGTGCCAGCTCGGTAGCTTTGAACACTGAAGCTTTCTTT
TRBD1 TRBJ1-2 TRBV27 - CASSRSTGGYGYTF TGTGCCAGCAGTCGATCAACAGGGGGCTATGGCTACACCTTC
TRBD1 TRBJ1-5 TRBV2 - CASSLQGQGNQPQHF TGTGCCAGCAGTCTACAAGGACAGGGCAATCAGCCCCAGCATTTT
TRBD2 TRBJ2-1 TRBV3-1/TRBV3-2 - CASSSSGSKQFF TGTGCCAGCAGCTCTAGCGGGAGTAAGCAGTTCTTC
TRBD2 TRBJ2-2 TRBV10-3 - CAISGTSGGTGELFF TGTGCCATCAGCGGGACTAGCGGTGGCACCGGGGAGCTGTTTTTT
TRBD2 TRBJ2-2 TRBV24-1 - CATSERTSGSIRELFF TGTGCCACCAGTGAACGGACTAGCGGGAGTATCAGGGAGCTGTTTTTT
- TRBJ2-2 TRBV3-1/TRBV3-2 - CASSQDFTGIRGELFF TGTGCCAGCAGCCAAGACTTTACAGGGATCCGCGGGGAGCTGTTTTTT
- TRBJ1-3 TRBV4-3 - CASSQDFRPNSGNTIYF TGCGCCAGCAGCCAAGATTTCAGGCCAAACTCTGGAAACACCATATATTTT
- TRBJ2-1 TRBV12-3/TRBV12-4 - CASSSSSYNEQFF TGTGCCAGCAGTTCCAGTTCCTACAATGAGCAGTTCTTC
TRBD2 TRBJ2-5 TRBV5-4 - CASSLGLAGSQETQYF TGTGCCAGCAGCTTGGGCCTAGCGGGATCCCAAGAGACCCAGTACTTC
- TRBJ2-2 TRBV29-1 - CSVGERSNTGELFF TGCAGCGTTGGGGAGCGTTCTAACACCGGGGAGCTGTTTTTT
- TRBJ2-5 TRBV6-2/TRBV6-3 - CASSYSPGRETQYF TGTGCCAGCAGTTACTCTCCAGGGCGGGAGACCCAGTACTTC
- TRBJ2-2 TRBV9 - CASSPLDGELFF TGTGCCAGCAGCCCACTCGACGGGGAGCTGTTTTTT
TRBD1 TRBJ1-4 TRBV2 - CASRTGGVNEKLFF TGTGCCAGCAGGACAGGGGGCGTGAATGAAAAACTGTTTTTT
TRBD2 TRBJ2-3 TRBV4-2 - CASSQPGLAPTDTQYF TGTGCCAGCAGCCAACCGGGACTAGCGCCCACAGATACGCAGTATTTT
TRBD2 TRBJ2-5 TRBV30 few CAWSVPSGNQETQYF TGTGCCTGGAGTGTTCCTAGCGGGAACCAAGAGACCCAGTACTTC
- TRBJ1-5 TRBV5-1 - CASSLGADQPQHF TGCGCCAGCAGCTTGGGTGCGGATCAGCCCCAGCATTTT
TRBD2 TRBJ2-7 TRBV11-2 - CASSPGTSPEQYF TGTGCCAGCAGCCCCGGGACTAGCCCCGAGCAGTACTTC
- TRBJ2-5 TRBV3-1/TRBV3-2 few CASRSIQETQYF TGTGCCAGCAGGTCAATCCAAGAGACCCAGTACTTC
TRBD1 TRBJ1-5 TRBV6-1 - CASSEQGDSYQPQHF TGTGCCAGCAGTGAACAAGGGGACAGCTATCAGCCCCAGCATTTT
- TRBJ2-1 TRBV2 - CASRVGLVNNEQFF TGTGCCAGCAGAGTAGGACTGGTGAACAATGAGCAGTTCTTC
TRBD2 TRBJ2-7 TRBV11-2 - CASSSAGRAEQYF TGTGCCAGCAGCTCAGCTGGGAGGGCCGAGCAGTACTTC
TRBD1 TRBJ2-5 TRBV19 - CASSIVWDRRETQYF TGTGCCAGTAGTATAGTTTGGGACAGGCGAGAGACCCAGTACTTC
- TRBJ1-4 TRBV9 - CASSPGVYGEKLFF TGTGCCAGCAGCCCCGGTGTATATGGTGAAAAACTGTTTTTT
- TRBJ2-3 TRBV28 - CASRTSTDTQYF TGTGCCAGCAGGACAAGCACAGATACGCAGTATTTT
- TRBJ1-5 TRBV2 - CATSKEQDSNQPQHF TGTGCCACCTCTAAGGAACAGGATAGCAATCAGCCCCAGCATTTT
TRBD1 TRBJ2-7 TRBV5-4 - CASSLAGGQGYHEQYF TGTGCCAGCAGCTTGGCCGGGGGACAGGGTTATCACGAGCAGTACTTC